This T cell receptor (beta chain) stems from a study of shared clonotypes between healthy human individuals. This clone was seen only once. Germline V CDR1 and CDR2: SNHLY, FYNNEI. The CDR3 length is 16 residues. V was trimmed by 8 bases and J by 3 bases, leaving 23 bases between them. Selected positively for CCR7 and CD45RO-negative, naive CD8 cells excluded terminally differentiated effector memory CD45RA+ cells. Some clones are missing from TCRdb's copy, which holds only in-frame ones; the method was immunoSEQ multiplex PCR. In the table there are roughly 850,000 clones, about 96% of which are singletons.

Sequenced: naive CD8+ T cells sorted from blood. V is TRBV2 and J is TRBJ2-7; D is possibly TRBD2 (6 bases). The source is a man aged 25 to 45 in good health. CDR3 residues: CASDPGPMVGGYEQYF. In DNA, the CDR3 is TGTGCCAGCGACCCAGGGCCCATGGTCGGGGGCTACGAGCAGTACTTC.